These 22 T cell receptor beta chains were sequenced from one sample in a study of blood T cell repertoires in COVID-19. TCRdb keeps only in-frame clones here, not all; method: immunoSEQ multiplex PCR. This sample yields roughly 56,000 clones, of which nearly 90% are seen a single time; around two fifths belongs to the top ten. The sample was peripheral blood. The source is an older woman with COVID-19, enrolled during active disease.

The J gene is TRBJ2-3, the V gene TRBV30, with TRBD2 matching 7 bases. CDR3 length equals 12 residues. V was pared by 0 bases and J by 11 bases, with 5 bases of the junction left unmatched. Looked up from germline, CDR1 is GTSNPN and CDR2 is SVGIG (reference sequence). The CDR3 DNA follows: TGTGCCTGGAGTGTCACGGCTAGCGGGCAGTATTTT. Encoded protein: CAWSVTASGQYF.

The chain carries TRBV29-1 and TRBJ1-1; D call uncertain. The CDR3 is 14 residues long. V was cut by 4 bases and J by 6 bases, with 18 bases left in between. CDR1 is SQVTM, CDR2 ANQGSEA, per germline. CDR3 DNA: TGCAGCGTTGCCATACAGAGACCGTTTCCTGAAGCTTTCTTT. It specifies CSVAIQRPFPEAFF.

The genes are TRBV6-5 and TRBJ2-2; 7 bases map to TRBD1. Germline CDR1 reads MNHEY; CDR2 reads SVGAGI. This CDR3 spans 16 amino acids. Trimming at V came to 4 bases and at J to 1 base, leaving 6 bases not matched to a gene. The CDR3 region has the DNA TGTGCCAGCAGTTTACAGGGGTGGGGGAACACCGGGGAGCTGTTTTTT. Its translation: CASSLQGWGNTGELFF.

V usage is TRBV5-1 and J usage is TRBJ1-1; the D is unclear. There are 14 residues in the CDR3. CDR1 is SGHRS, CDR2 YFSETQ, per germline. V was clipped by 3 bases and J by 1 base, with 10 bases between them. The CDR3 nucleotides are TGCGCCAGCAGCTCTACTACACAGAACACTGAAGCTTTCTTT. Translation gives CASSSTTQNTEAFF.

This clone was observed a few times. This chain links TRBV6-4 with TRBJ2-3, with 8 bases identical to TRBD1. The trim removed 3 bases at V and 8 bases at J, leaving 16 bases unmatched. The CDR3 is made up of 17 amino acids. In germline, CDR1 is MRHNA, CDR2 SNTAGT. The CDR3: CASSESGGRGRWGTQYF. The DNA for the CDR3 is TGTGCCAGCAGTGAGTCCGGCGGCAGGGGGCGATGGGGTACGCAGTATTTT.

The genes are TRBV6-2 or TRBV6-3 and TRBJ2-2; 11 positions agree with TRBD2. CDR1 is MNHEY, CDR2 SVGEGT, per germline. The CDR3 is 15 amino acids. The ends lost 6 bases at V and 5 bases at J; junction bases unmatched: 5. The CDR3 nucleotides are TGTGCCAGCAGACCTCGGACTAGCGGGACCGGGGAGCTGTTTTTT. Amino acids: CASRPRTSGTGELFF.

J is TRBJ1-1 and V is TRBV7-2; D is undetermined. Trimming took 1 base from V and 8 from J, leaving 14 bases between them. CDR3 length: 14 residues. Germline lookup yields CDR1 SGHTA and CDR2 FQGNSA. This CDR3 is CASSLDLGVDEAFF. The DNA of the CDR3 is TGTGCCAGCAGCTTAGACCTCGGGGTCGACGAAGCTTTCTTT.

This rearrangement joins TRBV2 to TRBJ2-5, with TRBD2 identical over 9 bases. V dropped 6 bases and J dropped 4; count of bases not matched to a gene: 9. CDR1 is SNHLY, CDR2 FYNNEI, per germline. This CDR3 comprises 15 residues. This chain's CDR3 is CASRSLRGGLETQYF. CDR3 in DNA: TGTGCCAGCAGAAGTTTGCGGGGGGGCCTAGAGACCCAGTACTTC.

This chain connects TRBV28 to TRBJ1-6; TRBD1 is a possible D gene (6 bases). The CDR3 extends over 14 amino acids. Germline V lookup: CDR1 MDHEN, CDR2 SYDVKM. V lost 6 bases and J 6 bases, leaving 12 bases between the germline ends. CDR3 sequence reads: CASRPQGPNSPLHF. DNA of the CDR3: TGTGCCAGCAGGCCACAGGGCCCTAATTCACCCCTCCACTTT.

The sample holds one count of this clone. V and J are TRBV30 and TRBJ2-3, with a tentative D call TRBD2 (6 bases). Germline V gene data show CDR1 as GTSNPN and CDR2 as SVGIG (reference sequence). There are 13 residues in the CDR3. V lost 3 bases and J lost 8, with 15 bases in between. CDR3 nucleotides: TGTGCCTGGAGCGGAGGGCAGGGAGGTACGCAGTATTTT. Its protein is CAWSGGQGGTQYF.

This chain uses TRBV28 with TRBJ1-5; no definite D call. Trimming left V 5 bases short and J 0 bases short, with 17 bases between. This CDR3 is 17 amino acids long. Germline V gives CDR1 MDHEN, CDR2 SYDVKM. CDR3 sequence (DNA): TGTGCCAGCAGTGAACACTCTCAGGTAGATAGCAATCAGCCCCAGCATTTT. Its protein product is CASSEHSQVDSNQPQHF.

The chain has TRBV27 and TRBJ1-4; the D gene is possibly TRBD1 (6 bases). There are 14 residues in the CDR3. V lost 8 bases and J 13 bases, leaving 23 bases between the germline ends. From germline, CDR1 is MNHEY and CDR2 SMNVEV (reference sequence). The CDR3 reads CASRRDTRLGGLFF. The CDR3 DNA is TGTGCCAGCCGCCGGGACACCCGATTAGGCGGACTGTTTTTT. Variable domain in full (rest from reference TRBV27 and TRBJ1-4): EAQVTQNPRYLITVTGKKLTVTCSQNMNHEYMSWYRQDPGLGLRQIYYSMNVEVTDKGDVPEGYKVSRKEKRNFPLILESPSPNQTSLYFCASRRDTRLGGLFFGSGTQLSVL.

This chain uses TRBV6-2 or TRBV6-3 with TRBJ2-3, with 8 bases aligning to TRBD1. V shed 5 bases and J 3 bases; nucleotides not matched to a gene: 7. The germline V gene encodes CDR1 MNHEY and CDR2 SVGEGT. This CDR3 contains 15 residues. The CDR3 nucleotides read TGTGCCAGCAGTGCCCCAGGGGGCGCGACAGATACGCAGTATTTT. This encodes CASSAPGGATDTQYF.

The gene calls are TRBV5-6 and TRBJ1-2; tentatively, D is TRBD1 (6 bases). Per the germline V gene, CDR1 is SGHDT and CDR2 is YYEEEE. The CDR3 is 12 residues long. Trimming removed 2 bases at V and 9 bases at J, with 11 bases between. The CDR3 sequence: CASSFRQGRYTF. The CDR3 bases are TGTGCCAGCAGCTTCCGGCAGGGGCGCTACACCTTC. Drawing the rest from reference TRBV5-6 and TRBJ1-2, the complete variable domain is DAGVTQSPTHLIKTRGQQVTLRCSPKSGHDTVSWYQQALGQGPQFIFQYYEEEERQRGNFPDRFSGHQFPNYSSELNVNALLLGDSALYLCASSFRQGRYTFGSGTRLTVV.

CDR3 bases: TGTGCCAGCAGAGCGGACAGGGCAGCCTACGAGCAGTACTTC. Its protein product is CASRADRAAYEQYF. The chain links TRBV6-5 to TRBJ2-7; 8 bases map to TRBD1. V trimming: 6 bases; J trimming: 2 bases; junction bases outside the gene matches: 6. Germline loops: CDR1 MNHEY, CDR2 SVGAGI. The CDR3 spans 14 residues.

This rearrangement joins TRBV28 to TRBJ2-1; 9 nucleotides agree with TRBD2. The V gene end was trimmed by 2 bases and the J gene end by 1 base; junction bases not matched to a gene: 3. Per germline, CDR1 MDHEN and CDR2 SYDVKM. This CDR3 has 16 residues. The DNA for the CDR3 is TGTGCCAGCAGTTTACCTAGCGGGATGTCCTACAATGAGCAGTTCTTC. Translated, it gives CASSLPSGMSYNEQFF.

The chain is built from TRBV9 and TRBJ1-1, with 8 bases identical to TRBD1. Germline V CDR1 and CDR2: SGDLS, YYNGEE. The CDR3 runs to 14 residues. Germline trimming cut 2 bases from V and 1 base from J; bases unmatched to any gene: 1. Written as DNA, the CDR3 is TGTGCCAGCAGCGTCGGACAGGGGAACACTGAAGCTTTCTTT. As protein: CASSVGQGNTEAFF.

This sequence joins TRBV10-3 and TRBJ2-2; the match to TRBD1 covers 9 bases. The junction had 6 bases not matched to a gene; V was cut back by 5 bases and J by 5 bases. This CDR3 region has 15 residues. Germline values: CDR1 ENHRY, CDR2 SYGVKD. CDR3 coding DNA: TGTGCCATCAGTCCACAGGGGGCGCCAACCGGGGAGCTGTTTTTT. It specifies CAISPQGAPTGELFF.

The chain is built from TRBV7-2 and TRBJ2-6, with D possibly being TRBD2 (6 bases). Germline assignment: CDR1 SGHTA and CDR2 FQGNSA. With 5 bases removed from V and 1 base from J, the gap between germline ends came to 12 bases. There are 16 residues in the CDR3. CDR3 residues: CASSLVGGSGANVLTF. CDR3 in DNA: TGTGCCAGCAGCCTAGTGGGGGGATCTGGGGCCAACGTCCTGACTTTC.

The chain has TRBV18 and TRBJ2-2; 7 bases match TRBD1. The CDR3 is made up of 16 amino acids. Germline lookup yields CDR1 KGHSH and CDR2 LQKENI. The V gene end was trimmed by 0 bases and the J gene end by 4 bases; junction bases not matched to a gene: 5. Here the CDR3 reads CASSPPGTDRTGELFF. The CDR3 nucleotides read TGTGCCAGCTCACCACCCGGGACAGACCGCACCGGGGAGCTGTTTTTT.

This chain connects TRBV24-1 to TRBJ2-3, with D perhaps matching TRBD1 (6 bases). CDR1 and CDR2 (germline): KGHDR, SFDVKD. This CDR3 spans 16 amino acids. Trimming shortened V by 5 bases and J by 3 bases, and 17 bases separated the two germline ends. The CDR3 protein is CATSGGPGALTDTQYF. CDR3 DNA: TGTGCCACCAGTGGTGGCCCAGGGGCGCTTACAGATACGCAGTATTTT.

The V call is TRBV27, the J call TRBJ2-5; D remains ambiguous. Germline V lookup: CDR1 MNHEY, CDR2 SMNVEV (reference sequence). The CDR3 extends over 12 amino acids. The V end lost 8 bases, the J end lost 5 bases, and 12 bases lay between the germline ends. This chain's CDR3 is CASGPLLETQYF. The CDR3 DNA sequence: TGTGCCAGCGGGCCCCTCTTGGAGACCCAGTACTTC.